Following are 10 T cell receptor beta chains from one sample sequenced in a study of T cell responses to AZD1222 COVID-19 vaccine. This table comes from immunoSEQ multiplex PCR, and its TCRdb copy is limited to in-frame clones, with some not included. The repertoire holds some 180,000 clones, more than 85% seen once, with over 1.5% in the top ten. The sequenced sample was peripheral blood, obtained 28 days after the second AZD1222 dose. The receptors shown here come from an adult who received the AZD1222 COVID-19 vaccine.

The chain has TRBV19 and TRBJ2-3; TRBD2 matches at 8 bases. The CDR3 runs 17 residues. CDR1 LNHDA and CDR2 SQIVND come from the germline V gene (reference sequence). V trimming: 0 bases; J trimming: 5 bases; junction bases outside the gene matches: 10. The CDR3 spells CASSIDHMTSAVDTQYF. DNA for the CDR3: TGTGCCAGTAGTATAGATCACATGACTAGCGCGGTAGATACGCAGTATTTT.

The rearrangement uses TRBV5-1 and TRBJ2-4; 7 nucleotides agree with TRBD1. V dropped 5 bases and J dropped 0; count of bases not matched to a gene: 8. Germline lookup yields CDR1 SGHRS and CDR2 YFSETQ. The CDR3 has 16 residues. The CDR3 protein is CASSPGTVLAKNIQYF. CDR3 DNA: TGCGCCAGCAGTCCTGGGACAGTACTAGCCAAAAACATTCAGTACTTC.

This chain connects TRBV18 to TRBJ2-5; perhaps TRBD1 as D (5 bases). V shed 3 bases and J shed 3 bases, with 8 bases lying between them. CDR3 length: 13 residues. CDR1 and CDR2 (germline): KGHSH, LQKENI. The CDR3 coding sequence is TGTGCCAGCTCACCGGGGCAGAAAGAGACCCAGTACTTC. Protein product: CASSPGQKETQYF.

The chain is built from TRBV7-8 and TRBJ2-5; the D gene is possibly TRBD2 (5 bases). Germline values: CDR1 SGHVS, CDR2 FQNEAQ. The length of the CDR3 is 14 residues. V was cut by 0 bases and J by 5 bases, with 10 bases left in between. The CDR3 coding sequence is TGTGCCAGCAGCTTAGCGGACTTTCGGGAGACCCAGTACTTC. Its protein product is CASSLADFRETQYF. Full variable domain (rest looked up from reference TRBV7-8 and TRBJ2-5): GAGVSQSPRYKVAKRGQDVALRCDPISGHVSLFWYQQALGQGPEFLTYFQNEAQLDKSGLPSDRFFAERPEGSVSTLKIQRTQQEDSAVYLCASSLADFRETQYFGPGTRLLVL.

The chain employs TRBV7-2 and TRBJ2-7; D uncertain. Trimming cost V 5 bases and J 7 bases, with 18 bases left between them. CDR1 SGHTA and CDR2 FQGNSA come from the germline V gene. The CDR3 covers 14 residues. CDR3 nucleotides: TGTGCCAGCAGCCCCTCCCGGGCGGCTATTGAGCAGTACTTC. Its protein is CASSPSRAAIEQYF.

V gene TRBV10-2 combines with J gene TRBJ1-5, with D perhaps TRBD1 (5 bases). The CDR3 is made up of 14 amino acids. V lost 3 bases, J lost 6 bases, and 12 bases lay in between. The germline V gene encodes CDR1 WSHSY and CDR2 SAAADI. The CDR3 DNA reads TGCGCCAGCAGTGATCGGGGCCCGGGTCAGCCCCAGCATTTT. This codes for CASSDRGPGQPQHF.

This sequence joins TRBV6-5 and TRBJ2-6; D could derive from TRBD1 or TRBD2 (5 bases each). The V gene's germline CDR1 is MNHEY and CDR2 SVGAGI. This CDR3 spans 15 amino acids. Deletions cut 8 bases from V and 0 bases from J, with 11 bases between. This CDR3 is CASRDGGSGANVLTF. CDR3 in DNA: TGTGCCAGCCGGGACGGCGGCTCTGGGGCCAACGTCCTGACTTTC.

The rearrangement links TRBV12-3 or TRBV12-4 to TRBJ2-5; D is undetermined. The length of the CDR3 is 13 residues. Trimming cost V 6 bases and J 2 bases, with 10 bases left between them. The CDR3 nucleotides are TGTGCCAGCAGCCCCTGGCGGCAAGAGACCCAGTACTTC. Its protein is CASSPWRQETQYF.

The V gene is TRBV11-2, the J gene TRBJ2-7; no firm D call. CDR1 and CDR2 from the germline V gene are SGHAT and FQNNGV. The CDR3 contains 16 residues. The V end lost 2 bases, the J end lost 0 bases, and 14 bases lay between the germline ends. The CDR3 is CASSLSPGLSSYEQYF. The CDR3 coding sequence is TGTGCCAGCAGCTTATCGCCAGGATTAAGCTCCTACGAGCAGTACTTC. The full variable domain, its missing parts supplied by reference TRBV11-2 and TRBJ2-7, is EAGVAQSPRYKIIEKRQSVAFWCNPISGHATLYWYQQILGQGPKLLIQFQNNGVVDDSQLPKDRFSAERLKGVDSTLKIQPAKLEDSAVYLCASSLSPGLSSYEQYFGPGTRLTVT.

A few counts support this clone. The V call is TRBV7-4, the J call TRBJ2-3; 7 positions agree with TRBD2. Losses at the gene ends were 3 bases for V and 2 bases for J; bases not matched to a gene: 11. CDR1 SGHVT and CDR2 SQSDAQ come from the germline V gene. This CDR3 spans 17 amino acids. The CDR3 DNA reads as TGTGCCAGCAGCTTGGAAGCGGGATCCCTTTCCACAGATACGCAGTATTTT. Translating gives CASSLEAGSLSTDTQYF. The full variable domain, in which reference TRBV7-4 and TRBJ2-3 provide the parts outside the CDR3, is GAGVSQSPRYKVAKRGRDVALRCDSISGHVTLYWYRQTLGQGSEVLTYSQSDAQRDKSGRPSGRFSAERPERSVSTLKIQRTEQGDSAVYLCASSLEAGSLSTDTQYFGPGTRLTVL.